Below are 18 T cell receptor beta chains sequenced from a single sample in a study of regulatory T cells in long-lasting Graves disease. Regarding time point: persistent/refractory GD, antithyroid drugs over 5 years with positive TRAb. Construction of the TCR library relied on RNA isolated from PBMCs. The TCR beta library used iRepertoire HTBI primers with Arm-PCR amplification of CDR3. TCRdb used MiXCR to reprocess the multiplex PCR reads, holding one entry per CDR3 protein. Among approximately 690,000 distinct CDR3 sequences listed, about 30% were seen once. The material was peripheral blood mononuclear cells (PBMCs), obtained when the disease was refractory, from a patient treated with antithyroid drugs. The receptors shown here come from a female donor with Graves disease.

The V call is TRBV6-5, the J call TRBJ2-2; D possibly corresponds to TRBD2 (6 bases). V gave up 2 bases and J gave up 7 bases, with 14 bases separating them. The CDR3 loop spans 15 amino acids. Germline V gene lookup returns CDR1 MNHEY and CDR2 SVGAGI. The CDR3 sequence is CASSYDGLSRGELFF. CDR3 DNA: TGTGCCAGCAGTTACGACGGACTATCTCGCGGGGAGCTGTTTTTT.

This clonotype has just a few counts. CDR3 coding DNA: TGCGCCAGCAGCTCACTAGCGGGAACCGGGGAGCTGTTTTTT. Translating it yields CASSSLAGTGELFF. The gene calls are TRBV5-1 and TRBJ2-2; 10 nucleotides match TRBD2. The CDR3 runs to 14 residues. Germline CDR1 is SGHRS and CDR2 is YFSETQ. The V and J ends lost 3 bases and 5 bases, in that order; junction bases with no gene match: 1.

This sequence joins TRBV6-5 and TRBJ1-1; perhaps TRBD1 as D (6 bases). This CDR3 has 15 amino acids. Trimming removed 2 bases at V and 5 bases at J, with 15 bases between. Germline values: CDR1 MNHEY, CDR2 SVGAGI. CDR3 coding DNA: TGTGCCAGCAGTTACCATAGACAGGTAGCGACTGAAGCTTTCTTT. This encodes CASSYHRQVATEAFF.

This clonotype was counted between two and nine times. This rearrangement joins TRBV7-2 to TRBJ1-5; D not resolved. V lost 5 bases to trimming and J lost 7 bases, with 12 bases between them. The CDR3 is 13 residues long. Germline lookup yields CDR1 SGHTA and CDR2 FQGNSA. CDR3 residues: CASSRTRRQPQHF. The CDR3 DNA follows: TGTGCCAGCAGCCGCACCAGGAGGCAGCCCCAGCATTTT.

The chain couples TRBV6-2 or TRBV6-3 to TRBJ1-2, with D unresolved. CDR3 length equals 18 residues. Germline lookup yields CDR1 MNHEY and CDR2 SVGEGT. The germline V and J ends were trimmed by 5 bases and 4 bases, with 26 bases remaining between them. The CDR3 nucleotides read TGTGCCAGCAGTCCACAGCAAGGGTTAGCAGCAAAACTCTATGGCTACACCTTC. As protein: CASSPQQGLAAKLYGYTF.

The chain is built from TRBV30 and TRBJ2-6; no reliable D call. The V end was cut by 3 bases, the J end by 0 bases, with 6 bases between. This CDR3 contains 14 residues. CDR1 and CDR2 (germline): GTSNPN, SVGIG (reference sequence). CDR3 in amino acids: CAWRWDSGANVLTF. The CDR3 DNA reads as TGTGCCTGGAGGTGGGACTCTGGGGCCAACGTCCTGACTTTC.

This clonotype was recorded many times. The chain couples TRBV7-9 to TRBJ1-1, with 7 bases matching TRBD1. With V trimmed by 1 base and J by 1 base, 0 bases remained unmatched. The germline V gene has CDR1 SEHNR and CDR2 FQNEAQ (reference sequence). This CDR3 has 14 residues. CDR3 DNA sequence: TGTGCCAGCAGCTTAGGGACAGGGAACACTGAAGCTTTCTTT. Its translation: CASSLGTGNTEAFF.

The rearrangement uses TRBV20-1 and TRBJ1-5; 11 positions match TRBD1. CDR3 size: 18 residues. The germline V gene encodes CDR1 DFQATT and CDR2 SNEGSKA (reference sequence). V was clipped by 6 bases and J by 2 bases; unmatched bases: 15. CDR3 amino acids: CSAVTGTGGRTGNQPQHF. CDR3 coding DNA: TGCAGTGCCGTGACCGGGACAGGGGGTAGGACGGGCAATCAGCCCCAGCATTTT.

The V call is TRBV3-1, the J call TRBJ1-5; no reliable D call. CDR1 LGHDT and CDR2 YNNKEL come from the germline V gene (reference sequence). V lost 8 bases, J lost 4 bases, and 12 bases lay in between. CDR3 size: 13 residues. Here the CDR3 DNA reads TGTGCCAGCTCCAGTAGACGTAATCAGCCCCAGCATTTT. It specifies CASSSRRNQPQHF.

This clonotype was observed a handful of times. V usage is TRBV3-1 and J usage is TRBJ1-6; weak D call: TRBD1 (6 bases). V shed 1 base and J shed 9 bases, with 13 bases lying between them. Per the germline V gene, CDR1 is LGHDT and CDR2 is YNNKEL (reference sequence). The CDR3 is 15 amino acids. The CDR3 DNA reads TGTGCCAGCAGCCAAGGTCCAGGGGTCGGTTCACCCCTCCACTTT. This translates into CASSQGPGVGSPLHF.

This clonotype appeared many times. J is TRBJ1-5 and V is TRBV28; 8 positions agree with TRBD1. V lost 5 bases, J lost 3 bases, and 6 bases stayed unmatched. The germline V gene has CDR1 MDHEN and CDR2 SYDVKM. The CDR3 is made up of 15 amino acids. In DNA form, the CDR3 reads TGTGCCAGCAGTACCCGGACAGGGACCAATCAGCCCCAGCATTTT. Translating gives CASSTRTGTNQPQHF.

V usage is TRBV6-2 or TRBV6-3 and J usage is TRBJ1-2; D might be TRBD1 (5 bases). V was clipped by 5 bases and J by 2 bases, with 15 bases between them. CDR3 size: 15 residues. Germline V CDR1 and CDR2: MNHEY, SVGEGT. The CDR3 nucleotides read TGTGCCAGCAGTCCCCGGGGCGCGGGGAACTATGGCTACACCTTC. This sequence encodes CASSPRGAGNYGYTF.

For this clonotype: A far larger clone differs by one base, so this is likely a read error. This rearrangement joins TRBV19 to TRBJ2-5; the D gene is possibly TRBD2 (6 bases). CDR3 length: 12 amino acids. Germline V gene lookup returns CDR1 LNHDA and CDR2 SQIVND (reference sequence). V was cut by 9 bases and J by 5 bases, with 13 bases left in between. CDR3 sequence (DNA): TGTGCCAGCAACCCTGGGGGGGAGACCCAGTACTTC. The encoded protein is CASNPGGETQYF. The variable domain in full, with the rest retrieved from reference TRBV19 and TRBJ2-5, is DGGITQSPKYLFRKEGQNVTLSCEQNLNHDAMYWYRQDPGQGLRLIYYSQIVNDFQKGDIAEGYSVSREKKESFPLTVTSAQKNPTAFYLCASNPGGETQYFGPGTRLLVL.

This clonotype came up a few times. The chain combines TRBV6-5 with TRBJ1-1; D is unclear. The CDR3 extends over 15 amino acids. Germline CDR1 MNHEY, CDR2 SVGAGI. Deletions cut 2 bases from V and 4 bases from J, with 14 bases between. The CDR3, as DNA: TGTGCCAGCAGTTACACCGAAAGTGGTAGCACTGAAGCTTTCTTT. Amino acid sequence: CASSYTESGSTEAFF.

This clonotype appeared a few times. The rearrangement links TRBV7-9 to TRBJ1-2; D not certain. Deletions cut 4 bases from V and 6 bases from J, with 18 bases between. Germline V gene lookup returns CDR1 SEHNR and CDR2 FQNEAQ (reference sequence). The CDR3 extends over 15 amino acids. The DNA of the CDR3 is TGTGCCAGCAGCTATTCAAACCGACTATCACATGGCTACACCTTC. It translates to CASSYSNRLSHGYTF.

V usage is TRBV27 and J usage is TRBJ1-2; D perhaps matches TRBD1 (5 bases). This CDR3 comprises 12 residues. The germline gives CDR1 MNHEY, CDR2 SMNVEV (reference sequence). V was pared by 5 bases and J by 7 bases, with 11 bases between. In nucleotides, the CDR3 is TGTGCCAGCAGTGACGGGAGGGGTGGCTACACCTTC. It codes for CASSDGRGGYTF.

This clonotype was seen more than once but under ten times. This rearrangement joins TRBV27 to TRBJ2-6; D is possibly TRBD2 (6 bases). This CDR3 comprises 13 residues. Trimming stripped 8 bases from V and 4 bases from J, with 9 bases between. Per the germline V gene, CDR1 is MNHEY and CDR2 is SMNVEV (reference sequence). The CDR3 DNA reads TGTGCCAGCGGGGGGTCCGGGGCCAACGTCCTGACTTTC. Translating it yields CASGGSGANVLTF.

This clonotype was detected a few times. Written as DNA, the CDR3 is TGTGCCAGCAGTGGGGGGACAGGTGGAAACACCATATATTTT. Translating gives CASSGGTGGNTIYF. J is TRBJ1-3 and V is TRBV6-1; 8 bases agree with TRBD1. Trimming took 4 bases from V and 3 from J; bases not matched to a gene: 2. The CDR3 length is 14 residues. Germline-derived CDR1 and CDR2 are MNHNS and SASEGT.